Below, 27 T cell receptor beta chains from the same sample are listed, as sequenced in a study of blood T cell repertoires in COVID-19. Generated by immunoSEQ multiplex PCR, the TCRdb table keeps only in-frame clones and is missing some. This sample has about 180,000 clones, with roughly 75% found just once. The source material was peripheral blood. The receptor source for this set is a man between 70 and 80 years old with active or convalescent COVID-19.

The J gene is TRBJ1-2, the V gene TRBV15, with D maybe TRBD1 (5 bases). Germline CDR1 is LNHNV and CDR2 is YYDKDF (reference sequence). The CDR3 has 16 amino acids. V dropped 0 bases and J dropped 4 bases, with 15 bases sitting between them. In nucleotides, the CDR3 is TGTGCCACCAGCAGAGACCCTCGGGGGGGGAGCTATGGCTACACCTTC. It is translated as CATSRDPRGGSYGYTF.

V is TRBV15 and J is TRBJ2-7, with D unresolved. This CDR3 is built from 16 residues. Germline V gives CDR1 LNHNV, CDR2 YYDKDF (reference sequence). The V and J ends lost 0 bases and 2 bases respectively, with 14 bases between them. The CDR3 bases are TGTGCCACCAGCAGAGATGCCAGGCGATTAACCTACGAGCAGTACTTC. This translates into CATSRDARRLTYEQYF.

The chain combines TRBV5-4 with TRBJ2-5, with 7 nucleotides matching TRBD2. This CDR3 is 15 amino acids long. Germline CDR1 is SGHNT and CDR2 is YYREEE (reference sequence). With 0 bases clipped from V and 2 bases from J, the junction kept 4 bases outside the gene matches. The CDR3 here is CASSLDSGPQETQYF. The CDR3 bases are TGTGCCAGCAGCTTGGATAGCGGGCCTCAAGAGACCCAGTACTTC.

The V and J genes are TRBV6-1 and TRBJ1-2; 7 bases match TRBD1. The CDR3 runs 16 residues. Germline assignment: CDR1 MNHNS and CDR2 SASEGT. The V segment lost 2 bases and the J segment 4 bases; nucleotides outside the gene matches: 10. The CDR3 sequence: CASSETSSTGTYGYTF. Written as DNA, the CDR3 is TGTGCCAGCAGTGAAACCTCATCGACAGGGACCTATGGCTACACCTTC.

This sequence joins TRBV29-1 and TRBJ1-1, with 9 positions matching TRBD1. From germline, CDR1 is SQVTM and CDR2 ANQGSEA. This CDR3 contains 13 residues. The junction had 4 bases not matched to a gene; V was cut back by 7 bases and J by 1 base. Here the CDR3 reads CSGDRGGNTEAFF. The CDR3 DNA reads as TGCAGCGGCGACAGGGGGGGGAACACTGAAGCTTTCTTT.

This chain uses TRBV9 with TRBJ1-2; possible D gene TRBD1, 6 bases. V dropped 3 bases and J dropped 1 base, with 10 bases sitting between them. Germline V CDR1 and CDR2: SGDLS, YYNGEE. CDR3 length: 14 amino acids. For the CDR3, the DNA is TGTGCCAGCAGCGCTCAACAGGGTAACTATGGCTACACCTTC. The encoded protein is CASSAQQGNYGYTF.

The chain uses TRBV5-1 and TRBJ1-2; 7 bases are a match to TRBD1. The CDR3 runs 15 residues. Unmatched junction bases numbered 11, after V lost 4 bases and J lost 5 bases. CDR1 and CDR2 from the germline V gene are SGHRS and YFSETQ. The CDR3 loop is CASSPSGTAIYGYTF. CDR3 coding DNA: TGCGCCAGCAGCCCGTCGGGGACAGCTATTTATGGCTACACCTTC.

The chain links TRBV25-1 to TRBJ1-6; no clear D gene. V shed 4 bases and J shed 10 bases, with 14 bases lying between them. The CDR3 is 14 amino acids. The germline V gene encodes CDR1 MGHDK and CDR2 SYGVNS. This CDR3 is CASSALAEGSPLHF. CDR3 DNA: TGTGCCAGCAGTGCGTTGGCTGAGGGCTCACCCCTCCACTTT.

The chain carries TRBV12-3 or TRBV12-4 and TRBJ1-2; a possible D gene is TRBD1 (6 bases). Trimming removed 5 bases at V and 6 bases at J, with 13 bases between. The CDR3 loop spans 13 amino acids. CDR3 in amino acids: CASSKGGIDGYTF. The CDR3 bases are TGTGCCAGCAGTAAAGGGGGTATCGATGGCTACACCTTC.

The V call is TRBV3-1 (or the pseudogene TRBV3-2), the J call TRBJ2-2, with 7 bases fitting TRBD2. Germline CDR1 is LGHDT and CDR2 is YNNKEL (reference sequence). The CDR3 covers 17 residues. With V trimmed by 3 bases and J by 5 bases, 12 bases remained unmatched. The CDR3 is CASSHQRGGQRTGELFF. The CDR3 nucleotides read TGTGCCAGCAGCCACCAGCGGGGAGGTCAACGGACCGGGGAGCTGTTTTTT.

The chain uses TRBV14 and TRBJ2-5, with 8 nucleotides matching TRBD1. The CDR3 covers 15 residues. CDR1 and CDR2 (germline): SGHDN, FVKESK. The V gene end was trimmed by 4 bases and the J gene end by 0 bases; junction bases not matched to a gene: 4. The CDR3 nucleotides are TGTGCCAGCAGCCCCTGGGGACAGGACCAAGAGACCCAGTACTTC. It encodes CASSPWGQDQETQYF. The full variable domain, with the rest looked up from reference TRBV14 and TRBJ2-5, is EAGVTQFPSHSVIEKGQTVTLRCDPISGHDNLYWYRRVMGKEIKFLLHFVKESKQDESGMPNNRFLAERTGGTYSTLKVQPAELEDSGVYFCASSPWGQDQETQYFGPGTRLLVL.

This clone occurred a few times. The chain couples TRBV5-1 to TRBJ1-1; D may be TRBD1 (6 bases). V lost 0 bases and J 6 bases, leaving 18 bases between the germline ends. Germline-derived CDR1 and CDR2 are SGHRS and YFSETQ. The CDR3 loop spans 16 amino acids. DNA of the CDR3: TGCGCCAGCAGCTTGGGCCCCACGGGGGGCTCTCCTGAAGCTTTCTTT. Its protein is CASSLGPTGGSPEAFF.

CDR3 residues: CASSPLPGDLYGYTF. CDR3 sequence (DNA): TGTGCCAGCTCACCCCTCCCAGGGGATCTCTATGGCTACACCTTC. This rearrangement joins TRBV18 to TRBJ1-2; TRBD1 is a possible D gene (6 bases). Germline V gene lookup returns CDR1 KGHSH and CDR2 LQKENI. Trimming cost V 3 bases and J 4 bases, with 15 bases left between them. This CDR3 contains 15 residues.

The chain joins TRBV27 to TRBJ1-5; D may be TRBD1 (5 bases). The CDR3 spans 15 residues. Germline-derived CDR1 and CDR2 are MNHEY and SMNVEV (reference sequence). The germline V and J ends were trimmed by 0 bases and 5 bases, with 11 bases remaining between them. The CDR3 bases are TGTGCCAGCAGTTTATCAGGCCTGGGGCATCAGCCCCAGCATTTT. The encoded protein is CASSLSGLGHQPQHF.

This clone was counted between two and nine times. The CDR3 reads CASSFRPSGSGDTQYF. Here the CDR3 DNA reads TGTGCCAGCAGCTTCCGTCCTAGCGGGAGTGGAGATACGCAGTATTTT. V usage is TRBV7-2 and J usage is TRBJ2-3; 10 bases agree with TRBD2. The V and J ends lost 3 bases and 5 bases, in that order; junction bases with no gene match: 8. From germline, CDR1 is SGHTA and CDR2 FQGNSA. CDR3 length: 16 amino acids.

This rearrangement joins TRBV6-5 to TRBJ1-1, with D maybe TRBD1 (6 bases). Trimming pared 6 bases from V and 1 base from J, leaving 12 bases between. The CDR3 loop spans 14 amino acids. Per germline, CDR1 MNHEY and CDR2 SVGAGI. The CDR3 sequence: CASSVGQPNTEAFF. CDR3 bases: TGTGCCAGCAGCGTAGGACAGCCGAACACTGAAGCTTTCTTT.

About this clone: This specimen includes other DNA sequences encoding the same CDR3. The rearrangement joins TRBV19 to TRBJ1-5; a possible D gene is TRBD1 (5 bases). V lost 0 bases and J lost 2, with 5 bases in between. Germline-derived CDR1 and CDR2 are LNHDA and SQIVND (reference sequence). The CDR3 is 14 residues long. CDR3 sequence reads: CASSIDRGNQPQHF. DNA of the CDR3: TGTGCCAGTAGTATAGACAGGGGCAATCAGCCCCAGCATTTT.

This clone has just one count. V is TRBV30 and J is TRBJ2-7; perhaps TRBD2 as D (6 bases). The CDR3 has 15 amino acids. Trimming pared 1 base from V and 0 bases from J, leaving 13 bases between. Germline V CDR1 and CDR2: GTSNPN, SVGIG (reference sequence). The CDR3 DNA reads TGTGCCTGGAGTGGCGGCGGGGTCATCTCCTACGAGCAGTACTTC. Translated, it gives CAWSGGGVISYEQYF.

The chain uses TRBV4-1 and TRBJ1-1; TRBD1 matches at 9 bases. V shed 4 bases and J 2 bases; nucleotides not matched to a gene: 2. This CDR3 spans 14 amino acids. The germline V gene encodes CDR1 MGHRA and CDR2 YSYEKL. The CDR3 sequence: CASSRDRANTEAFF. In nucleotides, the CDR3 is TGCGCCAGCAGCCGGGACAGGGCTAACACTGAAGCTTTCTTT.

Only one count was recorded for this clone. The chain combines TRBV12-5 with TRBJ2-5; D gene ambiguous. Deletions cut 1 base from V and 1 base from J, with 10 bases between. CDR3 size: 15 residues. Germline V gives CDR1 LGHNT, CDR2 FRNRAP. The CDR3 bases are TGTGCTAGTGGTTTGGGGTACAGCCCCCAAGAGACCCAGTACTTC. Residues: CASGLGYSPQETQYF.

The table lists this clone with a few counts. The chain has TRBV19 and TRBJ2-1, with D perhaps matching TRBD1 (7 bases). V lost 5 bases, J lost 10 bases, and 18 bases lay in between. Looked up from germline, CDR1 is LNHDA and CDR2 is SQIVND (reference sequence). The CDR3 contains 14 residues. The CDR3 region has the DNA TGTGCCAGTAGTCCGACGGGGGACAGAGGGGAGCAGTTCTTC. Amino acid sequence: CASSPTGDRGEQFF.

In its sample, this clone was seen once. Here the CDR3 reads CASSLQGANQPQHF. The CDR3 coding sequence is TGTGCCAGCAGTTTGCAGGGGGCAAATCAGCCCCAGCATTTT. The rearrangement uses TRBV6-2 or TRBV6-3 and TRBJ1-5, with 8 bases fitting TRBD1. With V trimmed by 4 bases and J by 4 bases, 3 bases remained unmatched. The CDR3 covers 14 residues. Germline values: CDR1 MNHEY, CDR2 SVGEGT.

The genes are TRBV12-3 or TRBV12-4 and TRBJ1-2, with D possibly TRBD1 on 5 matching bases. The CDR3 has 13 amino acids. V was trimmed by 4 bases and J by 8 bases, leaving 14 bases between them. The CDR3, as DNA: TGTGCCAGCAGTTCAGGCGGCCAGGGAGGCTACACCTTC. As protein: CASSSGGQGGYTF.

This clone showed up just once. J is TRBJ1-4 and V is TRBV5-1, with 8 bases matching TRBD1. The trim removed 4 bases at V and 4 bases at J, leaving 6 bases unmatched. The CDR3 has 15 amino acids. Germline V lookup: CDR1 SGHRS, CDR2 YFSETQ. For the CDR3, the DNA is TGCGCCAGCAGCGCGCAGGGGGCCAGTAATGAAAAACTGTTTTTT. It translates to CASSAQGASNEKLFF.

This chain joins TRBV2 and TRBJ2-7; 7 bases match TRBD2. V shed 5 bases and J 5 bases; nucleotides not matched to a gene: 9. Germline CDR1 and CDR2: SNHLY and FYNNEI. CDR3 size: 14 residues. The CDR3 nucleotides are TGTGCCAGCAGTCTGAGTCGGGGGGAGGACGAGCAGTACTTC. Protein product: CASSLSRGEDEQYF.

The rearrangement uses TRBV5-8 and TRBJ2-7; unclear D gene. V was clipped by 3 bases and J by 0 bases, with 7 bases between them. The germline CDR1 and CDR2 sequences are SGHTS and YDEGEE. The CDR3 length is 13 residues. CDR3 sequence reads: CASSYSASYEQYF. CDR3 sequence (DNA): TGTGCCAGCAGCTACAGTGCCTCCTACGAGCAGTACTTC.

The CDR3 sequence is CASSLPGQSYNEQFF. The CDR3 DNA reads TGTGCCAGCAGCCTCCCGGGACAGAGCTACAATGAGCAGTTCTTC. The chain links TRBV5-6 to TRBJ2-1; TRBD1 matches 7 bases. Germline CDR1 reads SGHDT; CDR2 reads YYEEEE. With 4 bases clipped from V and 3 bases from J, the junction kept 7 bases outside the gene matches. This CDR3 is built from 15 residues.